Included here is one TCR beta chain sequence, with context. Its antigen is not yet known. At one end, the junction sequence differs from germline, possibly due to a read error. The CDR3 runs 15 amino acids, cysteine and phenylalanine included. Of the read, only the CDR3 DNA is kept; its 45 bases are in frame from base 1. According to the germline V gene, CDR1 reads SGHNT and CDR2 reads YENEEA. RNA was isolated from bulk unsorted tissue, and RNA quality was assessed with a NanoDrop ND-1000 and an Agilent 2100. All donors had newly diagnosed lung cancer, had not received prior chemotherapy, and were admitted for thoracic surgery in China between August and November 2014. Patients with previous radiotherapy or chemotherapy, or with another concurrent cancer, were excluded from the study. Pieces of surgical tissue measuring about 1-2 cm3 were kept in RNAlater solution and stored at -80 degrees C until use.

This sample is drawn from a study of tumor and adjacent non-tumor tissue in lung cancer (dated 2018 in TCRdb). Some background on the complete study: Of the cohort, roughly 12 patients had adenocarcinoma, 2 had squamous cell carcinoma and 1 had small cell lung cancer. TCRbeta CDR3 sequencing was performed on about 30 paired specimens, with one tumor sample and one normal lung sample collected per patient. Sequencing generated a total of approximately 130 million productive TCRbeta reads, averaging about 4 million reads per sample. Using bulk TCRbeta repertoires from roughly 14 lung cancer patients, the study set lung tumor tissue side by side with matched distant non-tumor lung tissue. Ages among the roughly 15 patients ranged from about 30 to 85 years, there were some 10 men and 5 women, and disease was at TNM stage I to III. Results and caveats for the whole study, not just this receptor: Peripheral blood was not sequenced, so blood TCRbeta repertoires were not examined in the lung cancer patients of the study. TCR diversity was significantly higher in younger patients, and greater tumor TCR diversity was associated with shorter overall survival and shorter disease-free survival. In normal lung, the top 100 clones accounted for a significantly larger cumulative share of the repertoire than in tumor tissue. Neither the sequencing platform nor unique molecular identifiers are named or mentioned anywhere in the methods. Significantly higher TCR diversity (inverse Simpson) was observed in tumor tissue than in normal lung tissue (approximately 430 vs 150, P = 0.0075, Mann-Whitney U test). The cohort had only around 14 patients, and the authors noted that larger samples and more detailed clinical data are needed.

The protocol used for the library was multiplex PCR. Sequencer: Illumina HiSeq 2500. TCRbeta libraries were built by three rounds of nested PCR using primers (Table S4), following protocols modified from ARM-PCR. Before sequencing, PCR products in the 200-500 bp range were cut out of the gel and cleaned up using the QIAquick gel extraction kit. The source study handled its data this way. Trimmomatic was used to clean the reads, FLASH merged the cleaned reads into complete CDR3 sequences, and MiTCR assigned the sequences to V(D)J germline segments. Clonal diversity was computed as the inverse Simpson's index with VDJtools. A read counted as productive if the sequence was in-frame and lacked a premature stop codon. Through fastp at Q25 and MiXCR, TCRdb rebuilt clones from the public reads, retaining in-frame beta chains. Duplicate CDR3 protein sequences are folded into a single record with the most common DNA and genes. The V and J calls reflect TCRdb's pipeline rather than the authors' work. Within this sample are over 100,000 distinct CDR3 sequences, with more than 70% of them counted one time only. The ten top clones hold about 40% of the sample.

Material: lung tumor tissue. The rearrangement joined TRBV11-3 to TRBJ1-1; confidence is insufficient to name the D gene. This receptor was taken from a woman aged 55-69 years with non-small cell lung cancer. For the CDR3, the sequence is CAGSLDSGGGTEAFF. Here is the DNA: TGTGCCGGCAGCTTAGATTCGGGTGGAGGCACTGAAGCTTTCTTT.